There are a few counts of the clone carrying this T cell receptor (beta chain). Using MiXCR, TCRdb reanalyzed the PCR reads. The table records some 8,000 clones, 44% of them present only once. This entry belongs to a study of metastatic and nonmetastatic thyroid tumors. The CDR3 extends over 13 amino acids. In germline, CDR1 is WNHNN, CDR2 SYGVQD (reference sequence). With V trimmed by 4 bases and J by 4 bases, 2 bases remained unmatched. None of the patients had undergone any treatment ahead of thyroid surgery. The rearrangement joins TRBV10-1 to TRBJ1-1; 8 bases agree with TRBD1. The TCR was taken from a male donor with papillary thyroid cancer or a benign thyroid nodule (not recorded which). Some clones in this sample may be carry-over from other donors' samples. The sequenced sample consisted of tumor tissue. The CDR3 DNA sequence: TGCGCCAGCAGTGGTGGACAGGGCACTGAAGCTTTCTTT. Protein product: CASSGGQGTEAFF.